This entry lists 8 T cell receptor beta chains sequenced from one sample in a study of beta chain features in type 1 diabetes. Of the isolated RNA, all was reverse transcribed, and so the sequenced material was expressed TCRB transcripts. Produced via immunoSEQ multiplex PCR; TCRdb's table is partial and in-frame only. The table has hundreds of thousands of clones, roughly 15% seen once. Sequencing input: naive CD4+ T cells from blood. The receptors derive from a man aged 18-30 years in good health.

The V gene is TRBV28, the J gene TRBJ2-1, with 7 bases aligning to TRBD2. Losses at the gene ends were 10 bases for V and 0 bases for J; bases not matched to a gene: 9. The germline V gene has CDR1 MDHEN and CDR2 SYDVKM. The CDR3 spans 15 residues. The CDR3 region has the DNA TGTGCCACTACGGGGGGATTAAGCTCCTACAATGAGCAGTTCTTC. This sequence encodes CATTGGLSSYNEQFF.

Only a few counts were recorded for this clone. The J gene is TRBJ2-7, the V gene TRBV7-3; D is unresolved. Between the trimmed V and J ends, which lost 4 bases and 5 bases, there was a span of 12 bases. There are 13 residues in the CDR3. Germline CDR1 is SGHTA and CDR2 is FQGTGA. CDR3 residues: CASSSSREDEQYF. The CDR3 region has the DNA TGTGCCAGCAGCTCGAGTCGAGAAGACGAGCAGTACTTC.

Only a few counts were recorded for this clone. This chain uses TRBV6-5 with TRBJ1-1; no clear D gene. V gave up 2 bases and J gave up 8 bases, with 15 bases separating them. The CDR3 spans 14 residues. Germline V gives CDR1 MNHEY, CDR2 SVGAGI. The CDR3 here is CASSYRNAGEEAFF. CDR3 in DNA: TGTGCCAGCAGTTACAGAAACGCTGGAGAAGAAGCTTTCTTT.

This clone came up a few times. The CDR3 bases are TGTGCCAGTAGTGGGATTGTGAACACTGAAGCTTTCTTT. Translation gives CASSGIVNTEAFF. The chain has TRBV19 and TRBJ1-1; D call uncertain. The CDR3 covers 13 residues. Germline loops: CDR1 LNHDA, CDR2 SQIVND (reference sequence). V lost 5 bases and J lost 0, with 7 bases in between.

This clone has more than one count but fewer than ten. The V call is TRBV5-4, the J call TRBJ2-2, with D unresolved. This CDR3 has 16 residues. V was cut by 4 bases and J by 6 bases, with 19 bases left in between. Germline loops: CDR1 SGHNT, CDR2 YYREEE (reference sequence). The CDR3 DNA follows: TGTGCCAGCAGCCAAGCAGTGACAAGCCCAGCCGGGGAGCTGTTTTTT. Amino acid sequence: CASSQAVTSPAGELFF.

CDR3 nucleotides: TGTGCCAGCAGCGTAGACCCCGGGACAGGAGGAGAGACCCAGTACTTC. Translation gives CASSVDPGTGGETQYF. The rearrangement uses TRBV9 and TRBJ2-5, with 8 bases that match TRBD1. The CDR3 sequence is 16 residues long. Trimming at V came to 0 bases and at J to 4 bases, leaving 8 bases not matched to a gene. The germline CDR1 and CDR2 sequences are SGDLS and YYNGEE.

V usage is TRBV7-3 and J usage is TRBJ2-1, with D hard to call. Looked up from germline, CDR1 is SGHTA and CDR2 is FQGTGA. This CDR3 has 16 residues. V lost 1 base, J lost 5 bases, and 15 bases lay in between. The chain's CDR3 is CASSLRASVRDNEQFF. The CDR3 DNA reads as TGTGCCAGCAGCTTAAGGGCCAGCGTTAGAGACAATGAGCAGTTCTTC. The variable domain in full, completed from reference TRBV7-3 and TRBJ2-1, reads GAGVSQTPSNKVTEKGKYVELRCDPISGHTALYWYRQSLGQGPEFLIYFQGTGAADDSGLPNDRFFAVRPEGSVSTLKIQRTERGDSAVYLCASSLRASVRDNEQFFGPGTRLTVL.

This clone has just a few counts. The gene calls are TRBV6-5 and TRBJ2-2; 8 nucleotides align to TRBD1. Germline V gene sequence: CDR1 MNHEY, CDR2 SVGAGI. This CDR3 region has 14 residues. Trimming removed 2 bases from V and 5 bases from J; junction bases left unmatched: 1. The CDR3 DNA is TGTGCCAGCAGTTACGACAGGGGAACCGGGGAGCTGTTTTTT. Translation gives CASSYDRGTGELFF.